This TCR beta chain is from a study of T cells after somatic rescue of genetic block. TCRdb's copy holds only in-frame clones and misses some; the assay was immunoSEQ multiplex PCR. The sample consists of about 88,000 clones, 75% to 90% of them appearing once. Germline V gives CDR1 SGDLS, CDR2 YYNGEE. CDR3 length: 15 amino acids. V gave up 4 bases and J gave up 4 bases; unmatched junction bases: 6. Sequencing used peripheral blood mononuclear cells (PBMCs). This rearrangement joins TRBV9 to TRBJ2-2, with 8 bases matching TRBD1. This TCR was sampled from a woman aged 18-30 years. CDR3 in DNA: TGTGCCAGCAGCCCTCGACAGGGGAGCACCGGGGAGCTGTTTTTT. Amino acid sequence: CASSPRQGSTGELFF.